The T cell receptor beta chain described here comes from a study of post-analysis software for immune sequencing data. Study observations and caveats: Clustering by F measure revealed strong co-clustering among samples prepared together in one batch. Patients carried four or five TRBV segments more frequently than controls did, and TRBV5-6, TRBV5-1 and TRBV20-1 were among them. There was significantly lower normalized Chao1 diversity in multiple sclerosis patients than in controls.

Libraries were made from TCR beta cDNA, and they carried unique molecular identifiers. Once about 0.9 to 11 million T cells were used, some 500,000 cDNA molecules resulted. TCRdb processed the PCR reads anew with MiXCR; each CDR3 protein has one entry. The sample contains roughly 620,000 distinct CDR3 sequences, about 40% of which appear only once. Germline CDR1 reads MGHRA; CDR2 reads YSYEKL. V was shortened by 1 base and J by 1 base, with 11 bases between the two germline ends. The CDR3 contains 15 residues. This clonotype was recorded a few times. Its antigen is unknown. This TCR was sampled from a girl aged 10 to 17 with multiple sclerosis. Material: blood. The V and J genes are TRBV4-1 and TRBJ2-7; no reliable D call. CDR3 nucleotides: TGCGCCAGCAGCCAAGTCTTGGACCCTTCCTACGAGCAGTACTTC. Amino acid sequence: CASSQVLDPSYEQYF.